The present T cell receptor (beta chain) was sequenced within a study of T cells in Graves' hyperthyroidism and ophthalmopathy. For the study at large: Peripheral blood was obtained at initial diagnosis, preceding any treatment.

The CDR3 length is 14 residues. V lost 0 bases and J lost 1, with 5 bases in between. The germline V gene encodes CDR1 SNHLY and CDR2 FYNNEI. TCR beta CDR3 regions were amplified from RNA. First-round RT-PCR of the TCR CDR3 relied on the HTBI primer set. One entry per CDR3 protein, called by TCRdb with MiXCR from the multiplex PCR reads. The repertoire holds fewer than 600,000 distinct CDR3 sequences, 12% to 15% seen once, with around 14% in the top ten. This clonotype was counted ten times or more. Antigen unknown. Regarding the study as a whole: Most thyroid clonotypes expanded above 0.001 were also detected in blood.

The rearrangement joins TRBV2 to TRBJ2-3; D may be TRBD2 (5 bases). The sequencing input was blood. The source is a woman aged 40 to 50 with Graves' hyperthyroidism. CDR3 DNA sequence: TGTGCCAGCAGTGAAGCGCGGGGCACAGATACGCAGTATTTT. Translated: CASSEARGTDTQYF.